This T cell receptor (beta chain) appears in the sequencing data of a study of cytomegalovirus exposure and HLA in healthy donors. Study findings and constraints: A previous analysis found most TCR beta V segments productive roughly 87% or roughly 30% of the time. There were reportedly fewer N-insertions in an Asian-associated ancestry cluster than the approximately 670-donor mean, in a later analysis. Solely CMV serostatus was available to characterize immune exposure.

Participants comprised healthy donors of bone marrow. A remark on this clone: Its antigen remains unidentified.

PCR primers comprised 60 Vbeta and 13 Jbeta primers. Data came from immunoSEQ multiplex PCR; TCRdb stores just in-frame clones and leaves some out. The sample shows 150,000 to 200,000 clones, about 80% of them seen only once. The specimen sequenced was PBMCs. The clonotype originates from a man aged 45 to 65 in good health and CMV-seropositive.

CDR3 protein: CASSTDPGQGATEQYF. The CDR3 bases are TGTGCCAGCAGCACCGACCCGGGACAGGGGGCGACCGAGCAGTACTTC. This chain connects TRBV5-5 to TRBJ2-7; 12 bases agree with TRBD1. This CDR3 is built from 16 residues. Germline V gives CDR1 SGHKS, CDR2 YYEKEE (reference sequence). Trimming cost V 4 bases and J 6 bases; bases outside gene matches: 11. Using reference TRBV5-5 and TRBJ2-7 for the parts outside the CDR3, the full variable domain is DAGVTQSPTHLIKTRGQQVTLRCSPISGHKSVSWYQQVLGQGPQFIFQYYEKEERGRGNFPDRFSARQFPNYSSELNVNALLLGDSALYLCASSTDPGQGATEQYFGPGTRLTVT.